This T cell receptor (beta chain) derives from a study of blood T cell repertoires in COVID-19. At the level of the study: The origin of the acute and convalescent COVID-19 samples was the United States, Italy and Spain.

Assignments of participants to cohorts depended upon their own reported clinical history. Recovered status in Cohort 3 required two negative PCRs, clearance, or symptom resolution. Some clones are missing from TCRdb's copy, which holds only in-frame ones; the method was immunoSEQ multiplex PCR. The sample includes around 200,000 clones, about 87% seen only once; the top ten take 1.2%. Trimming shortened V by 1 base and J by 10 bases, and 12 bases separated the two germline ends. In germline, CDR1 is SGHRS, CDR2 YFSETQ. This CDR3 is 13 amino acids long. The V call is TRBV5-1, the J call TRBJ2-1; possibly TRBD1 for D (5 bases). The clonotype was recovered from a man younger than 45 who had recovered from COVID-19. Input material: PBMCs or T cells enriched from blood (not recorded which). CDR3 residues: CASSLKTDSEQFF. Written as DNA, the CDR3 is TGCGCCAGCAGCTTGAAAACCGACAGCGAGCAGTTCTTC.